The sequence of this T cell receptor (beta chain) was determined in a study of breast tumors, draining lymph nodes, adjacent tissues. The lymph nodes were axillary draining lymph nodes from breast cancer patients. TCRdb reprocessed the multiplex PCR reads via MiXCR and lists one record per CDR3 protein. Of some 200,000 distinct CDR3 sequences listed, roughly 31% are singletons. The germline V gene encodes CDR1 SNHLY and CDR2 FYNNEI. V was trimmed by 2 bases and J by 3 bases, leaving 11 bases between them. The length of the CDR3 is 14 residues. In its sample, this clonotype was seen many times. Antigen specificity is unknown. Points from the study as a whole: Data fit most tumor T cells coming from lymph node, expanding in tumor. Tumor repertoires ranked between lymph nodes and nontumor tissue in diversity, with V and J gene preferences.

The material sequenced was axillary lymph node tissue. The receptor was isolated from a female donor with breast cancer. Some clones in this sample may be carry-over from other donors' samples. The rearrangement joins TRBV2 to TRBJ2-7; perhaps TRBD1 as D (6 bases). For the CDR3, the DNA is TGTGCCAGCAGTGAATGGGAAGGGGGCTACGAGCAGTACTTC. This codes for CASSEWEGGYEQYF.